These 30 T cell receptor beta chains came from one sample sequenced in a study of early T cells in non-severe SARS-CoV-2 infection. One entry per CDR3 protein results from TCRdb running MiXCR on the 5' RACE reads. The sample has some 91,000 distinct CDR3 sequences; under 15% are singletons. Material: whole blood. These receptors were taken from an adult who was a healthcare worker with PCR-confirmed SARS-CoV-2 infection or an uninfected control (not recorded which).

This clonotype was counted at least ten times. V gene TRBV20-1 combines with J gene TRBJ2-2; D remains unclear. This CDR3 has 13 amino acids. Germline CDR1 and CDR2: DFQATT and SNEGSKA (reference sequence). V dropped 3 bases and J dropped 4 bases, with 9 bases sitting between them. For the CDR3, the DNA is TGCAGTGCTAGGGATTCGGCCACCGGGGAGCTGTTTTTT. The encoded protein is CSARDSATGELFF.

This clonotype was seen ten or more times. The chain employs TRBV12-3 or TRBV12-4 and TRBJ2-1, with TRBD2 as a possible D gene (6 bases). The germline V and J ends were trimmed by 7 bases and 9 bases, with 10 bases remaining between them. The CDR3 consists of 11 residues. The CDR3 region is CASTGGSEQFF. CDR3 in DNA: TGTGCCAGCACCGGGGGTAGTGAGCAGTTCTTC.

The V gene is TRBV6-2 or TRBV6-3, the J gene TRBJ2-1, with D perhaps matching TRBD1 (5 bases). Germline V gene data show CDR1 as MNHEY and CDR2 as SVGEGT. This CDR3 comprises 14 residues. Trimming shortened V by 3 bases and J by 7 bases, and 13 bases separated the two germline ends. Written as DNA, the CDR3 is TGTGCCAGCAGTTATTCGGCAGGGTCAAATGAGCAGTTCTTC. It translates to CASSYSAGSNEQFF.

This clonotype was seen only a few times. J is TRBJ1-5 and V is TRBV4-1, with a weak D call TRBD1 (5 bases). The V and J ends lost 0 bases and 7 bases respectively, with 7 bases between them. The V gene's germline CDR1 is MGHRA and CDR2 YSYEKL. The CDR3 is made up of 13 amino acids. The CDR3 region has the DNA TGCGCCAGCAGCCAAGAGGCAGGGCAGCCCCAGCATTTT. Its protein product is CASSQEAGQPQHF.

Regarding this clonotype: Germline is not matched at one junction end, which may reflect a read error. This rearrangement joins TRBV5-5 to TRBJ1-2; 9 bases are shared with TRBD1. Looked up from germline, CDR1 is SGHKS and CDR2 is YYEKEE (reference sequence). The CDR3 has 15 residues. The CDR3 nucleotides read TGTGCCAGCAGCTTAAGGACAGGGGTCAACTGTGGCTACACCTTC. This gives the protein CASSLRTGVNCGYTF.

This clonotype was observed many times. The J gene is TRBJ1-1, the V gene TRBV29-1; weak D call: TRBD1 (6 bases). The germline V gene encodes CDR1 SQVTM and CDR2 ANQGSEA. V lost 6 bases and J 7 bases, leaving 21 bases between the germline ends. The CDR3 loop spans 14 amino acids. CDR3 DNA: TGCAGCGTCGATACCGGGGGGGCGCAAGGTGAAGCTTTCTTT. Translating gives CSVDTGGAQGEAFF.

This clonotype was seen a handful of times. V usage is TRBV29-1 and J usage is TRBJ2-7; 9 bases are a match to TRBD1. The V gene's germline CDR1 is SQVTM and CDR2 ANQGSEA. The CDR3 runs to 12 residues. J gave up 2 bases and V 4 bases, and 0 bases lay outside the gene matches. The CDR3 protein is CSVGDRAYEQYF. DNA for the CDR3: TGCAGCGTTGGGGACAGGGCCTACGAGCAGTACTTC.

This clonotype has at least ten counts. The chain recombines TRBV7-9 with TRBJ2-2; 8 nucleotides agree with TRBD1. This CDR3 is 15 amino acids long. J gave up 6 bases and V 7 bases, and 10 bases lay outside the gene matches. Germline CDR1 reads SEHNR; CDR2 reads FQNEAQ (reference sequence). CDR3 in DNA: TGTGCCAGCAACCCACCGGACAGGGAAGCCGGGGAGCTGTTTTTT. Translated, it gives CASNPPDREAGELFF.

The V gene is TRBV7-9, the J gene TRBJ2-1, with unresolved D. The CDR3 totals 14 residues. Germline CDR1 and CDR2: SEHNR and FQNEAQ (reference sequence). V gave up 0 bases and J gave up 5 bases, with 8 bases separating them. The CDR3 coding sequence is TGTGCCAGCAGCTTAGCAGTCAGCCACAATGAGCAGTTCTTC. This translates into CASSLAVSHNEQFF.

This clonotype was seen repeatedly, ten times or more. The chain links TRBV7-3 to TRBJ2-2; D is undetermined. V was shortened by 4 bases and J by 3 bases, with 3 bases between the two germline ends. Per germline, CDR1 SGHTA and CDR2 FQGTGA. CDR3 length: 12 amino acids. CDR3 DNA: TGTGCCAGCAGCTATTACACCGGGGAGCTGTTTTTT. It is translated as CASSYYTGELFF.

The CDR3 nucleotides are TGTGCCAGCTCGCGAGGGCTCCCAGGGGTCAATGAGCAGTTCTTC. It is translated as CASSRGLPGVNEQFF. This chain links TRBV7-6 with TRBJ2-1; the D gene is possibly TRBD1 (6 bases). The CDR3 runs to 15 residues. V shed 8 bases and J shed 6 bases, with 20 bases lying between them. Per germline, CDR1 SGHVS and CDR2 FNYEAQ.

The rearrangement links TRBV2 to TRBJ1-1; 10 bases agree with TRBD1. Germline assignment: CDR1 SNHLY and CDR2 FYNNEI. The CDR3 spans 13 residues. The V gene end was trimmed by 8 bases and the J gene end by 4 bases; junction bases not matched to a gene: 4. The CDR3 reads CASGGQGSTEAFF. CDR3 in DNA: TGTGCCAGCGGGGGACAGGGGTCCACTGAAGCTTTCTTT. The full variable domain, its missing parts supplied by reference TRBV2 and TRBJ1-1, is EPEVTQTPSHQVTQMGQEVILRCVPISNHLYFYWYRQILGQKVEFLVSFYNNEISEKSEIFDDQFSVERPDGSNFTLKIRSTKLEDSAMYFCASGGQGSTEAFFGQGTRLTVV.

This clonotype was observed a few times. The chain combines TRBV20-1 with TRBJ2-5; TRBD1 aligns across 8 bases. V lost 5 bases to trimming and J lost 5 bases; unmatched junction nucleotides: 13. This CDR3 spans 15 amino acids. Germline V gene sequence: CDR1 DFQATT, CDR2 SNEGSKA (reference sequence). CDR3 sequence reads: CSAPPMTGVEETQYF. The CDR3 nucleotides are TGCAGTGCTCCGCCCATGACAGGGGTAGAGGAGACCCAGTACTTC.

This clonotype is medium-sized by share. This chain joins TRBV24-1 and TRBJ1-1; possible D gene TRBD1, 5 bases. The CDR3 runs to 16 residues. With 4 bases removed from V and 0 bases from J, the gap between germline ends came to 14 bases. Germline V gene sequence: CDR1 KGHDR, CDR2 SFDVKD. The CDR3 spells CATSDPRAGMNTEAFF. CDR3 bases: TGTGCCACCAGTGACCCTAGGGCAGGGATGAACACTGAAGCTTTCTTT.

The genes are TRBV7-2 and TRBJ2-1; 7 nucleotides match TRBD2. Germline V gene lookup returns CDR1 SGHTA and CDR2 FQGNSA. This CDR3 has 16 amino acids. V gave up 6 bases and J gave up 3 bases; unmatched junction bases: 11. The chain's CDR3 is CASSIDGGSNYNEQFF. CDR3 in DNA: TGTGCCAGCAGTATAGACGGGGGGTCGAACTACAATGAGCAGTTCTTC.

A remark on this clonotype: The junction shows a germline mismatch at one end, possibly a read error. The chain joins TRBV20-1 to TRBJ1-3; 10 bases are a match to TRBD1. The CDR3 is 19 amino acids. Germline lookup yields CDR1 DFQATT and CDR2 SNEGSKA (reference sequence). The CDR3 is CSSREVVGDRGSSGNTIYF. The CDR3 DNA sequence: TGCAGTTCTAGAGAGGTAGTAGGGGACAGGGGATCGTCTGGAAACACCATATATTTT.

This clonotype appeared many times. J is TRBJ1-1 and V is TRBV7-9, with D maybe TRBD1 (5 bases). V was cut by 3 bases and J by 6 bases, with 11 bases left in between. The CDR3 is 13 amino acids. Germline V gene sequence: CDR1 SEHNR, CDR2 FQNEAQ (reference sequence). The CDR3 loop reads CASSLSGGAEAFF. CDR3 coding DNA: TGTGCCAGCAGCTTGTCCGGAGGGGCTGAAGCTTTCTTT. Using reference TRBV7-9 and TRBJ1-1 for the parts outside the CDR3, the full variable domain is DTGVSQNPRHKITKRGQNVTFRCDPISEHNRLYWYRQTLGQGPEFLTYFQNEAQLEKSRLLSDRFSAERPKGSFSTLEIQRTEQGDSAMYLCASSLSGGAEAFFGQGTRLTVV.

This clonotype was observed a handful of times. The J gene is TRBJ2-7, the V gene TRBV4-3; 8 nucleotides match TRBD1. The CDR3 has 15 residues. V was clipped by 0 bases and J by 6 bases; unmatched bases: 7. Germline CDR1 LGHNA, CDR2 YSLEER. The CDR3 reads CASSQDPGQGGEQYF. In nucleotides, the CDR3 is TGCGCCAGCAGCCAAGATCCAGGACAGGGAGGCGAGCAGTACTTC.

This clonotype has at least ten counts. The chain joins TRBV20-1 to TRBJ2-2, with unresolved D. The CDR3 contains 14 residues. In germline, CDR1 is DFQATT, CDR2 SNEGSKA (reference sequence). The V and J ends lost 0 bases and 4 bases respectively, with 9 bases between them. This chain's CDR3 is CSAREGNPTGELFF. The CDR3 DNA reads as TGCAGTGCTAGAGAAGGGAACCCCACCGGGGAGCTGTTTTTT.

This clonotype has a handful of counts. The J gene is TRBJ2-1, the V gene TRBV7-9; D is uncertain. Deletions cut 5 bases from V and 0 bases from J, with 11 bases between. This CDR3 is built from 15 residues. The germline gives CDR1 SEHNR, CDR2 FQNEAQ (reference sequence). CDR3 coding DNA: TGTGCCAGCAGCCCGCTAGTGAGCTCCTACAATGAGCAGTTCTTC. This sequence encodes CASSPLVSSYNEQFF.

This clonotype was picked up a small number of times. CDR3 coding DNA: TGTGCCAGCAGTTTACACGGACAGGGAAAGACCCAGTACTTC. Translating gives CASSLHGQGKTQYF. The rearrangement links TRBV28 to TRBJ2-5; 8 bases are shared with TRBD1. Looked up from germline, CDR1 is MDHEN and CDR2 is SYDVKM. CDR3 length equals 14 residues. Trimming cost V 2 bases and J 6 bases; bases outside gene matches: 5.

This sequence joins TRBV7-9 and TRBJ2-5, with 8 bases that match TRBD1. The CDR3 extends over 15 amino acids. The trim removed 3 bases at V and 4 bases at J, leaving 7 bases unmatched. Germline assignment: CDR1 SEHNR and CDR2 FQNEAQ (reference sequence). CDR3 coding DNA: TGTGCCAGCAGCTTGACAGGGGAGCCCTTAGAGACCCAGTACTTC. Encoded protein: CASSLTGEPLETQYF. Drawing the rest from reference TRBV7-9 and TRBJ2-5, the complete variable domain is DTGVSQNPRHKITKRGQNVTFRCDPISEHNRLYWYRQTLGQGPEFLTYFQNEAQLEKSRLLSDRFSAERPKGSFSTLEIQRTEQGDSAMYLCASSLTGEPLETQYFGPGTRLLVL.

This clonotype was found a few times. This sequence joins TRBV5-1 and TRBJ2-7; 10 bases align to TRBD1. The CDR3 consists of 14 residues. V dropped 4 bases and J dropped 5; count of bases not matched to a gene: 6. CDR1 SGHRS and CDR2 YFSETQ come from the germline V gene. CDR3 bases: TGCGCCAGCAGCCCGGGACAGGGGTTTGACGAGCAGTACTTC. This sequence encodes CASSPGQGFDEQYF. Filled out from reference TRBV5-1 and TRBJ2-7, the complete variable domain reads KAGVTQTPRYLIKTRGQQVTLSCSPISGHRSVSWYQQTPGQGLQFLFEYFSETQRNKGNFPGRFSGRQFSNSRSEMNVSTLELGDSALYLCASSPGQGFDEQYFGPGTRLTVT.

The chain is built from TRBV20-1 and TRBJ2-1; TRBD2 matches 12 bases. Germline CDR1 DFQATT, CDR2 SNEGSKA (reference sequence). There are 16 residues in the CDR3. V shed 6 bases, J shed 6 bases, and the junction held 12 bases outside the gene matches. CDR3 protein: CSADPPTSGGFNEQFF. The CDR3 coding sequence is TGCAGTGCAGACCCACCTACTAGCGGGGGGTTCAATGAGCAGTTCTTC.

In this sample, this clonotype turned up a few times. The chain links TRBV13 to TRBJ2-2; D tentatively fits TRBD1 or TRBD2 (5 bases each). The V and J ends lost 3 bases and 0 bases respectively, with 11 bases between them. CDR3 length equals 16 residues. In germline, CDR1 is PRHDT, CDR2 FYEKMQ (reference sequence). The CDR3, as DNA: TGTGCCAGCAGCTTTGGGGGACGTTCGAACACCGGGGAGCTGTTTTTT. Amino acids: CASSFGGRSNTGELFF.

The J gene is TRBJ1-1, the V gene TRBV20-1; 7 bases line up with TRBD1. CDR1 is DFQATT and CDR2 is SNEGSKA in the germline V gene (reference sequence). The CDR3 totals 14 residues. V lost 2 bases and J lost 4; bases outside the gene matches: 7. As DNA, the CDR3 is TGCAGTGCTAGATGGGGCAGGGGGGGCACTGAAGCTTTCTTT. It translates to CSARWGRGGTEAFF.

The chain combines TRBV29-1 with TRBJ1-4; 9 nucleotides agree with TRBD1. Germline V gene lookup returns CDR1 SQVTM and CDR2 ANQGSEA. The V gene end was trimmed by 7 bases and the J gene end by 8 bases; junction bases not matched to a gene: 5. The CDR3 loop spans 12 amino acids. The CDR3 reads CSGLDRGEKLFF. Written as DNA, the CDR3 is TGCAGCGGCTTGGACAGGGGCGAAAAACTGTTTTTT. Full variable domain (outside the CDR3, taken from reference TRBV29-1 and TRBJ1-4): SAVISQKPSRDICQRGTSLTIQCQVDSQVTMMFWYRQQPGQSLTLIATANQGSEATYESGFVIDKFPISRPNLTFSTLTVSNMSPEDSSIYLCSGLDRGEKLFFGSGTQLSVL.

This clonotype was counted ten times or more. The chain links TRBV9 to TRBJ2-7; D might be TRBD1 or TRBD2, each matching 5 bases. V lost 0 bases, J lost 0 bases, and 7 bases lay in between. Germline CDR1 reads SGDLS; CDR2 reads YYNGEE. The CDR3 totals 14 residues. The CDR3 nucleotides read TGTGCCAGCAGCGTAGTTGGGACCTCCTACGAGCAGTACTTC. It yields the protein CASSVVGTSYEQYF.

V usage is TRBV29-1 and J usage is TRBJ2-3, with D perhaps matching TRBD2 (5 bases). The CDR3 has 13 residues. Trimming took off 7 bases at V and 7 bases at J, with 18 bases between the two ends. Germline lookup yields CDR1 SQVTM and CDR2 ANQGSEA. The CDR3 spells CSAEGAPGYTQYF. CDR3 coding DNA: TGCAGCGCAGAGGGAGCCCCCGGATATACGCAGTATTTT.

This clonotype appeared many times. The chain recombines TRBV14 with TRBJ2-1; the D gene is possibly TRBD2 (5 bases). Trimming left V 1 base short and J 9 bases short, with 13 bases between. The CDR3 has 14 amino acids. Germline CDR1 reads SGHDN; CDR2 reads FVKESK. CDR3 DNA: TGTGCCAGCAGCCAAGTCAGCGGTCTCCTTGAGCAGTTCTTC. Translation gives CASSQVSGLLEQFF. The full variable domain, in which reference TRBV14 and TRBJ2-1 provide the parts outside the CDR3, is EAGVTQFPSHSVIEKGQTVTLRCDPISGHDNLYWYRRVMGKEIKFLLHFVKESKQDESGMPNNRFLAERTGGTYSTLKVQPAELEDSGVYFCASSQVSGLLEQFFGPGTRLTVL.